This is a list of T cell receptor beta chains from one sample in a study of OX40 agonist ivuxolimab in advanced cancers. Generated by immunoSEQ multiplex PCR, the TCRdb table keeps only in-frame clones and is missing some. Seen here are 75,000 to 100,000 clones, about 92% observed once, and the top ten hold around 3.3%. This sample comprised CD4+ or CD8+ T cells sorted from blood, obtained in a trial of the OX40 agonist ivuxolimab. The receptor source for this set is an adult with an advanced solid tumor such as melanoma, head and neck, liver or kidney cancer. Both conserved end residues are part of each CDR3. The order of the fields is CDR3 protein, J gene, V gene, clone size. Clone sizes are given selectively: once, few, many, or a class where the clone is expanded.

CDR3: CAISEPQRVYGYTF
J: TRBJ1-2
V: TRBV10-3
size: few

CDR3: CASSLADGGYGYTF
J: TRBJ1-2
V: TRBV9
size: .

CDR3: CASTSQAGNYNEQFF
J: TRBJ2-1
V: TRBV9
size: .

CDR3: CASSEVESYEQYF
J: TRBJ2-7
V: TRBV19
size: .

CDR3: CSVEDYGGPGTEAFF
J: TRBJ1-1
V: TRBV29-1
size: .

CDR3: CASSRTSGRSETQYF
J: TRBJ2-5
V: TRBV9
size: .

CDR3: CAWSVGGPSGYTF
J: TRBJ1-2
V: TRBV30
size: .

CDR3: CASSRGRIEAFF
J: TRBJ1-1
V: TRBV18
size: .

CDR3: CASSVALGQGENEQFF
J: TRBJ2-1
V: TRBV9
size: .

CDR3: CASSYSNNEQFF
J: TRBJ2-1
V: TRBV6-5
size: .

CDR3: CASSEETAASNQPQHF
J: TRBJ1-5
V: TRBV2
size: .

CDR3: CASSYNEQFF
J: TRBJ2-1
V: TRBV6-5
size: .

CDR3: CASSLFKGAGNYGYTF
J: TRBJ1-2
V: TRBV28
size: .

CDR3: CSVPEGGTDTQYF
J: TRBJ2-3
V: TRBV29-1
size: once

CDR3: CASSPAESGNTIYF
J: TRBJ1-3
V: TRBV18
size: few

CDR3: CASSLTRNYGYTF
J: TRBJ1-2
V: TRBV27
size: .

CDR3: CASSRPGPSYNEQFF
J: TRBJ2-1
V: TRBV5-6
size: .

CDR3: CASSATGFTEAFF
J: TRBJ1-1
V: TRBV19
size: few

CDR3: CASSAPAAAGGSAYNEQFF
J: TRBJ2-1
V: TRBV2
size: once

CDR3: CASTNRGGYEQYF
J: TRBJ2-7
V: TRBV6-1
size: .

CDR3: CASSGQAIHTGELFF
J: TRBJ2-2
V: TRBV9
size: .

CDR3: CASSRSGSLDYEQYF
J: TRBJ2-7
V: TRBV18
size: few

CDR3: CASSPTGRGGGDYGYTF
J: TRBJ1-2
V: TRBV27
size: .

CDR3: CASSPGDNQETQYF
J: TRBJ2-5
V: TRBV9
size: .

CDR3: CASSQAGGAYEQYF
J: TRBJ2-7
V: TRBV4-1
size: few

CDR3: CATSRERTGELFF
J: TRBJ2-2
V: TRBV15
size: .

CDR3: CASSLELGSPSYEQYF
J: TRBJ2-7
V: TRBV11-2
size: .